These 16 T cell receptor beta chains were all obtained from the same sample, sequenced in a study of T cells in Graves' hyperthyroidism and ophthalmopathy. RNA transcripts were the template for amplifying TCR beta CDR3 regions. Carried out on the TCR CDR3, a first-round RT-PCR used the HTBI primer set. TCRdb re-derived calls from the multiplex PCR reads in MiXCR, one entry per CDR3 protein. The sample has approximately 600,000 distinct CDR3 sequences; 14% are singletons. The sequencing sample was made of blood. These receptors originate from a woman under 30 with Graves' ophthalmopathy.

This clonotype appeared many times. The chain employs TRBV3-1 and TRBJ2-5; 7 positions agree with TRBD2. The CDR3 consists of 15 residues. J was trimmed by 2 bases and V by 4 bases; bases with no gene match: 7. The germline V gene has CDR1 LGHDT and CDR2 YNNKEL (reference sequence). CDR3 DNA sequence: TGTGCCAGCAGCCTAATGAGGGAGGGGCAAGAGACCCAGTACTTC. It encodes CASSLMREGQETQYF.

This clonotype was counted between two and nine times. The chain has TRBV7-6 and TRBJ2-7, with TRBD1 matching over 7 bases. The CDR3 contains 15 residues. V was clipped by 1 base and J by 2 bases; unmatched bases: 5. CDR1 is SGHVS, CDR2 FNYEAQ, per germline. In DNA form, the CDR3 reads TGTGCCAGCAGCTTAGACAGGGGCCCTACCTACGAGCAGTACTTC. The encoded protein is CASSLDRGPTYEQYF.

Ten or more counts support this clonotype. The V gene is TRBV25-1, the J gene TRBJ2-5, with 7 nucleotides matching TRBD2. V shed 1 base, J shed 0 bases, and the junction held 5 bases outside the gene matches. The CDR3 extends over 16 amino acids. Germline CDR1 reads MGHDK; CDR2 reads SYGVNS. The CDR3 sequence is CASSEWSGNYQETQYF. For the CDR3, the DNA is TGTGCCAGCAGTGAATGGAGCGGGAACTACCAAGAGACCCAGTACTTC.

This clonotype was counted ten times or more. The V and J genes are TRBV10-3 and TRBJ2-3; weak D call: TRBD2 (6 bases). The CDR3 loop spans 13 amino acids. Germline V gene data show CDR1 as ENHRY and CDR2 as SYGVKD. Trimming removed 11 bases at V and 0 bases at J, with 12 bases between. Here the CDR3 reads CAPQAGSTDTQYF. The CDR3 region has the DNA TGTGCCCCCCAAGCGGGTAGCACAGATACGCAGTATTTT.

The chain combines TRBV28 with TRBJ1-5; D is unclear. Trimming removed 5 bases from V and 2 bases from J, with 7 bases in between. Germline lookup yields CDR1 MDHEN and CDR2 SYDVKM. This CDR3 is built from 13 residues. Written as DNA, the CDR3 is TGTGCCAGCAGTCGTAGGGGCAATCAGCCCCAGCATTTT. It specifies CASSRRGNQPQHF.

This clonotype was counted ten times or more. The V call is TRBV2, the J call TRBJ2-4; D is ambiguous. Germline CDR1 is SNHLY and CDR2 is FYNNEI. The length of the CDR3 is 13 residues. Trimming stripped 6 bases from V and 5 bases from J, with 11 bases between. The CDR3 DNA is TGTGCCAGCAGGAATGATGTAGAAAACATTCAGTACTTC. This encodes CASRNDVENIQYF.

The V and J genes are TRBV7-2 and TRBJ1-3, with TRBD1 matching over 9 bases. V shed 2 bases, J shed 3 bases, and the junction held 8 bases outside the gene matches. The CDR3 length is 17 residues. The germline gives CDR1 SGHTA, CDR2 FQGNSA. The CDR3 region has the DNA TGTGCCAGCAGCTTACAGGGTCGACAGGGGGGTGGAAACACCATATATTTT. It translates to CASSLQGRQGGGNTIYF.

In this sample, this clonotype turned up many times. This rearrangement joins TRBV30 to TRBJ1-2; D unclear. Germline V gives CDR1 GTSNPN, CDR2 SVGIG (reference sequence). Trimming pared 5 bases from V and 3 bases from J, leaving 10 bases between. This CDR3 spans 12 amino acids. The DNA for the CDR3 is TGTGCCTGGGACGGCACCTACTATGGCTACACCTTC. This encodes CAWDGTYYGYTF.

The chain recombines TRBV7-3 with TRBJ2-1, with 11 bases identical to TRBD1. Trimming cost V 5 bases and J 7 bases; bases outside gene matches: 10. Germline-derived CDR1 and CDR2 are SGHTA and FQGTGA. CDR3 length: 16 amino acids. The CDR3 DNA is TGTGCCAGCAGCCCCCAAGCCGGGACAGGGGGGAATGAGCAGTTCTTC. Translated, it gives CASSPQAGTGGNEQFF.

The chain is built from TRBV2 and TRBJ2-7; D call uncertain. Germline assignment: CDR1 SNHLY and CDR2 FYNNEI. Trimming removed 5 bases from V and 2 bases from J, with 13 bases in between. The CDR3 spans 14 residues. The CDR3 sequence: CASSPSGPAYEQYF. In nucleotides, the CDR3 is TGTGCCAGCAGTCCCTCGGGCCCAGCCTACGAGCAGTACTTC.

This clonotype was picked up many times. The gene calls are TRBV6-1 and TRBJ2-2; a possible D gene is TRBD1 (5 bases). CDR3 length: 14 residues. The germline V gene encodes CDR1 MNHNS and CDR2 SASEGT. V was trimmed by 7 bases and J by 4 bases, leaving 13 bases between them. The CDR3 loop is CASKEQGGTGELFF. The CDR3, as DNA: TGTGCCAGCAAAGAGCAGGGCGGCACCGGGGAGCTGTTTTTT.

Many counts were recorded for this clonotype. The chain recombines TRBV24-1 with TRBJ2-3; D uncertain. This CDR3 is built from 17 residues. The V end lost 4 bases, the J end lost 3 bases, and 19 bases lay between the germline ends. Germline V gene lookup returns CDR1 KGHDR and CDR2 SFDVKD. CDR3 protein: CATSDHALGLSTDTQYF. CDR3 DNA sequence: TGTGCCACCAGTGACCACGCATTGGGGTTGTCGACAGATACGCAGTATTTT.

This clonotype showed up many times. The chain is built from TRBV28 and TRBJ2-7; D gene unclear. V was clipped by 6 bases and J by 2 bases, with 11 bases between them. Germline CDR1 MDHEN, CDR2 SYDVKM. The CDR3 is 13 amino acids. CDR3 sequence (DNA): TGTGCCAGCAGGTCGGCAGGTGCCTACGAGCAGTACTTC. As protein: CASRSAGAYEQYF.

The chain is built from TRBV6-5 and TRBJ2-5; D tentatively reads TRBD1 or TRBD2 (6 bases each). The germline gives CDR1 MNHEY, CDR2 SVGAGI. CDR3 length: 16 amino acids. Trimming left V 0 bases short and J 4 bases short, with 15 bases between. The CDR3 nucleotides read TGTGCCAGCAGTTACTCGAGGGGGGCGATGGGAGAGACCCAGTACTTC. Protein product: CASSYSRGAMGETQYF.

In its sample, this clonotype was seen many times. V usage is TRBV3-1 and J usage is TRBJ2-5, with 7 nucleotides matching TRBD1. V shed 2 bases, J shed 3 bases, and the junction held 12 bases outside the gene matches. CDR1 LGHDT and CDR2 YNNKEL come from the germline V gene (reference sequence). This CDR3 has 17 amino acids. The CDR3 spells CASSQPHRGMREETQYF. In nucleotides, the CDR3 is TGTGCCAGCAGCCAACCCCACAGGGGAATGAGAGAAGAGACCCAGTACTTC.

The gene calls are TRBV7-2 and TRBJ1-2; TRBD1 aligns across 9 bases. The V and J ends lost 5 bases and 8 bases, in that order; junction bases with no gene match: 9. The CDR3 has 14 amino acids. Germline assignment: CDR1 SGHTA and CDR2 FQGNSA. For the CDR3, the DNA is TGTGCCAGCAGCACAACAGGGGGCTGGTGGGGCTACACCTTC. This codes for CASSTTGGWWGYTF.